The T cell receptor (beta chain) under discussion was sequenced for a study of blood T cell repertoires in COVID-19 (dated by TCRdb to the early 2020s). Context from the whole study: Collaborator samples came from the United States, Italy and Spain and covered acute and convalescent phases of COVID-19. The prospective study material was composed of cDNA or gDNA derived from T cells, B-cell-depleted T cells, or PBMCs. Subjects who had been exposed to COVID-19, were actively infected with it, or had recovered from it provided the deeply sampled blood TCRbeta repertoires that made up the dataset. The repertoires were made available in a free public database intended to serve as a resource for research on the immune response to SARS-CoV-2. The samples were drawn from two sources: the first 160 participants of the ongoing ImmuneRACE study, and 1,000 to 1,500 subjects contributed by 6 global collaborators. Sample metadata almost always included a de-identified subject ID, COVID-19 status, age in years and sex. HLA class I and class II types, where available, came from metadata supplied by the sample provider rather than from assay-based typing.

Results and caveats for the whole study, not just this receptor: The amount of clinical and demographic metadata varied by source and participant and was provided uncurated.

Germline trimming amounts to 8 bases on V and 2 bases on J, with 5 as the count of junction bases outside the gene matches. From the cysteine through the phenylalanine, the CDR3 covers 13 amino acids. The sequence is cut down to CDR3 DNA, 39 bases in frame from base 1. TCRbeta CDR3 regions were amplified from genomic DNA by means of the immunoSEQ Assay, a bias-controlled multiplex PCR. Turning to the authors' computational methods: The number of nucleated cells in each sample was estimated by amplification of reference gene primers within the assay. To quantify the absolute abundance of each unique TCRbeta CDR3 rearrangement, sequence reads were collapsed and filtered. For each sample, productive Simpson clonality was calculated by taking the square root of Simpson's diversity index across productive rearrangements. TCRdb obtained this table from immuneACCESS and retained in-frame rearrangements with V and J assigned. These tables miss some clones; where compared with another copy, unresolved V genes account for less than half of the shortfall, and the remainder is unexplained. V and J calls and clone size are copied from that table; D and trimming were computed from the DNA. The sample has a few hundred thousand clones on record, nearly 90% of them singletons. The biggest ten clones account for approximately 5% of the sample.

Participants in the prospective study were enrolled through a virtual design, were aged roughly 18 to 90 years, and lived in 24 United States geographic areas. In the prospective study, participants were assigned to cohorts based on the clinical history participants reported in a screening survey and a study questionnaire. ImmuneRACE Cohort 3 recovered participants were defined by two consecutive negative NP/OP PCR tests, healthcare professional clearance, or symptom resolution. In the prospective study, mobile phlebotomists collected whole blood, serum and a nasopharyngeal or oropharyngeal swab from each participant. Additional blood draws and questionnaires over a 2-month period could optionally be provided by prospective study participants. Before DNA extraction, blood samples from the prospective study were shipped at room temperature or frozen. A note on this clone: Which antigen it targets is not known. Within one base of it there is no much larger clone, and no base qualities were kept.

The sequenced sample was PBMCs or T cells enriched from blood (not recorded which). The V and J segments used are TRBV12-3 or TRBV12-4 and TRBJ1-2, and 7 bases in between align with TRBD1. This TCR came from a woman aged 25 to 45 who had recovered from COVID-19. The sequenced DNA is TGTGCCAGCGGTGGACAGGAAAACTATGGCTACACCTTC. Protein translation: CASGGQENYGYTF.